Shown below are 10 T cell receptor beta chains from a single sample sequenced in a study of blood T cells in healthy people across ages. Through a sample-barcoded 5' primer and a J-beta primer mix, a second PCR was run for about 7 to 12 cycles. MiXCR, applied by TCRdb to the 5' RACE reads, yields one record per CDR3 protein. The table shows about 1.5 million distinct CDR3 sequences, with about 43% occurring only once. The sample was blood. The receptors here all came from a woman aged 18-35 years in good health.

The rearrangement joins TRBV7-6 to TRBJ2-7; D not certain. With the DNA end fitting TRBJ2-5 better, the J assignment may be wrong. Germline V gene sequence: CDR1 SGHVS, CDR2 FNYEAQ. The CDR3 runs to 15 residues. The CDR3 loop is CASSFHNLGAETQYF. In DNA, the CDR3 is TGTGCCAGCAGCTTCCACAACCTCGGAGCGGAGACCCAGTACTTC.

The J gene is TRBJ2-1, the V gene TRBV4-1; TRBD2 aligns across 15 bases. Looked up from germline, CDR1 is MGHRA and CDR2 is YSYEKL. The CDR3 consists of 18 residues. V was clipped by 4 bases and J by 12 bases; unmatched bases: 16. CDR3 DNA sequence: TGCGCCAGCAGCCCTCTCCTCCCGGGACTAGCGGGAGGTGATGGGCAGTTCTTC. This encodes CASSPLLPGLAGGDGQFF.

The sample holds a few counts of this clonotype. The genes are TRBV5-1 and TRBJ2-3, with 7 bases fitting TRBD2. Germline assignment: CDR1 SGHRS and CDR2 YFSETQ. This CDR3 contains 15 residues. Trimming took 4 bases from V and 0 from J; bases not matched to a gene: 5. Here the CDR3 reads CASSTASGSTDTQYF. In DNA, the CDR3 is TGCGCCAGCAGCACAGCTAGCGGAAGCACAGATACGCAGTATTTT.

This clonotype came up a few times. The chain uses TRBV28 and TRBJ1-1; D call uncertain. This CDR3 is built from 14 residues. Germline V lookup: CDR1 MDHEN, CDR2 SYDVKM. V gave up 4 bases and J gave up 6 bases, with 15 bases separating them. CDR3 nucleotides: TGTGCCAGCAGTTCCGCCTACTCAGGTTCTGAAGCTTTCTTT. Amino acids: CASSSAYSGSEAFF. Combining the CDR3 with reference TRBV28 and TRBJ1-1 gives the whole variable domain DVKVTQSSRYLVKRTGEKVFLECVQDMDHENMFWYRQDPGLGLRLIYFSYDVKMKEKGDIPEGYSVSREKKERFSLILESASTNQTSMYLCASSSAYSGSEAFFGQGTRLTVV.

This clonotype was observed a few times. This chain connects TRBV12-3 or TRBV12-4 to TRBJ2-5; possible D gene TRBD2, 6 bases. Trimming shortened V by 6 bases and J by 7 bases, and 15 bases separated the two germline ends. The length of the CDR3 is 13 residues. CDR3 bases: TGTGCCAGCAGCTCTGGGACTCTCGCGACCCAGTACTTC. This gives the protein CASSSGTLATQYF.

This clonotype was observed a few times. The chain joins TRBV20-1 to TRBJ1-2; possibly TRBD1 for D (5 bases). The CDR3 has 11 amino acids. Germline CDR1 reads DFQATT; CDR2 reads SNEGSKA (reference sequence). This CDR3 is CTKGQNYGYTF. The CDR3 DNA reads as TGCACCAAGGGGCAGAACTATGGCTACACCTTC.

The rearrangement links TRBV6-1 to TRBJ2-1; 9 positions match TRBD1. Looked up from germline, CDR1 is MNHNS and CDR2 is SASEGT. CDR3 length equals 15 residues. With 6 bases clipped from V and 5 bases from J, the junction kept 8 bases outside the gene matches. The CDR3, as DNA: TGTGCCAGCAGCTTCGGGACAGGGAGGAACAATGAGCAGTTCTTC. Translation gives CASSFGTGRNNEQFF.

The DNA for the CDR3 is TGTGCCAGCAGTCCCTACCTGGGACGGTCCCCATTAGCCCAGCATTTT. Amino acids: CASSPYLGRSPLAQHF. The rearrangement joins TRBV12-3 or TRBV12-4 to TRBJ1-5; maybe TRBD1 (5 bases). V dropped 5 bases and J dropped 11 bases, with 25 bases sitting between them. The CDR3 runs to 16 residues.

This chain connects TRBV28 to TRBJ2-7, with a possible D match to TRBD1 (6 bases). The CDR3 contains 16 residues. The V gene's germline CDR1 is MDHEN and CDR2 SYDVKM. V was pared by 5 bases and J by 0 bases, with 17 bases between. In DNA, the CDR3 is TGTGCCAGCAGTCCCCCCGGGACACCTAGCTCCTACGAGCAGTACTTC. This codes for CASSPPGTPSSYEQYF. Together with reference TRBV28 and TRBJ2-7, the CDR3 gives the full variable domain: DVKVTQSSRYLVKRTGEKVFLECVQDMDHENMFWYRQDPGLGLRLIYFSYDVKMKEKGDIPEGYSVSREKKERFSLILESASTNQTSMYLCASSPPGTPSSYEQYFGPGTRLTVT.

In this sample, this clonotype turned up once. This chain joins TRBV2 and TRBJ2-5; TRBD1 aligns across 10 bases. The germline gives CDR1 SNHLY, CDR2 FYNNEI. The CDR3 covers 15 residues. V gave up 6 bases and J gave up 1 base; unmatched junction bases: 5. The CDR3 here is CASRTGGNLQETQYF. The CDR3 DNA reads TGTGCCAGCAGGACAGGGGGCAACCTCCAAGAGACCCAGTACTTC. Drawing the rest from reference TRBV2 and TRBJ2-5, the complete variable domain is EPEVTQTPSHQVTQMGQEVILRCVPISNHLYFYWYRQILGQKVEFLVSFYNNEISEKSEIFDDQFSVERPDGSNFTLKIRSTKLEDSAMYFCASRTGGNLQETQYFGPGTRLLVL.